This entry lists 21 T cell receptor beta chains sequenced from one sample in a study of response to subunit inactivated influenza vaccine. TCRdb recomputed calls from the RT-PCR reads with MiXCR, one row per CDR3 protein. Of more than 600,000 distinct CDR3 sequences listed, roughly 20% are singletons. The material was PBMCs from blood, obtained 5 to 6 days after vaccination. All receptors come from a man between 45 and 60 years old who received an inactivated influenza vaccine.

The sample holds a few counts of this clonotype. The genes are TRBV5-1 and TRBJ2-3; D is possibly TRBD1 or TRBD2 (5 bases each). The CDR3 extends over 17 amino acids. V was cut by 4 bases and J by 2 bases, with 20 bases left in between. The germline CDR1 and CDR2 sequences are SGHRS and YFSETQ. The CDR3: CASSRAGTQGYTDTQYF. The CDR3 DNA follows: TGCGCCAGCAGCAGAGCCGGGACCCAAGGTTACACAGATACGCAGTATTTT.

The V gene is TRBV4-2, the J gene TRBJ2-5; D call uncertain. The CDR3 totals 12 residues. V lost 0 bases to trimming and J lost 7 bases, with 6 bases between them. The V gene's germline CDR1 is LGHNA and CDR2 YNFKEQ. The CDR3 nucleotides read TGTGCCAGCAGCCAAGACTGGCGGACCCAGTACTTC. This sequence encodes CASSQDWRTQYF.

This clonotype was detected a few times. V and J are TRBV20-1 and TRBJ2-5; perhaps TRBD2 as D (6 bases). The V end was cut by 0 bases, the J end by 2 bases, with 13 bases between. The CDR3 totals 15 residues. Germline V gene sequence: CDR1 DFQATT, CDR2 SNEGSKA (reference sequence). The chain's CDR3 is CSARDAGDLQETQYF. In DNA, the CDR3 is TGCAGTGCTAGAGACGCCGGGGACTTGCAAGAGACCCAGTACTTC.

DNA of the CDR3: TGTGCCAGCAGCCTTTTTATATCAGCCCCTGCCGGCTACACCTTC. It encodes CASSLFISAPAGYTF. The gene calls are TRBV3-1 and TRBJ1-2, with D unresolved. This CDR3 spans 15 amino acids. Germline-derived CDR1 and CDR2 are LGHDT and YNNKEL (reference sequence). Trimming stripped 4 bases from V and 8 bases from J, with 20 bases between.

This clonotype has more than one count but fewer than ten. The genes are TRBV10-3 and TRBJ2-2; D not resolved. Looked up from germline, CDR1 is ENHRY and CDR2 is SYGVKD. V dropped 4 bases and J dropped 3 bases, with 3 bases sitting between them. This CDR3 comprises 12 residues. The CDR3 nucleotides are TGTGCCATCAGTGCCTACACCGGGGAGCTGTTTTTT. This codes for CAISAYTGELFF.

This clonotype was seen at least ten times. The rearrangement links TRBV7-9 to TRBJ2-7; D perhaps matches TRBD1 (5 bases). V was shortened by 8 bases and J by 5 bases, with 19 bases between the two germline ends. The CDR3 has 14 amino acids. CDR1 and CDR2 (germline): SEHNR, FQNEAQ (reference sequence). The CDR3 region is CASGTPWGGNEQYF. The CDR3, as DNA: TGTGCCAGCGGAACACCTTGGGGCGGTAACGAGCAGTACTTC.

This clonotype came up many times. The CDR3 loop reads CAMRSGQTYNEQFF. In nucleotides, the CDR3 is TGTGCCATGAGATCGGGACAGACCTACAATGAGCAGTTCTTC. The rearrangement uses TRBV10-3 and TRBJ2-1; 7 bases line up with TRBD1. The ends lost 9 bases at V and 2 bases at J; junction bases unmatched: 7. The CDR3 length is 14 residues. Germline V lookup: CDR1 ENHRY, CDR2 SYGVKD.

Here the CDR3 reads CSVDGGGAIYGYTF. In nucleotides, the CDR3 is TGCAGCGTTGATGGGGGAGGGGCGATCTATGGCTACACCTTC. The rearrangement uses TRBV29-1 and TRBJ1-2, with D perhaps matching TRBD1 (5 bases). The CDR3 runs 14 residues. Per germline, CDR1 SQVTM and CDR2 ANQGSEA. V gave up 3 bases and J gave up 4 bases, with 15 bases separating them.

This clonotype has only a few counts. This chain connects TRBV7-2 to TRBJ2-1; 11 nucleotides agree with TRBD2. After removal of 5 bases from V and 6 bases from J, the junction contained 9 bases not matched to a gene. The CDR3 contains 16 residues. Germline values: CDR1 SGHTA, CDR2 FQGNSA. DNA for the CDR3: TGTGCCAGCAGCATAGTAGCGGGAGGGCCTATCAATGAGCAGTTCTTC. It translates to CASSIVAGGPINEQFF.

V is TRBV9 and J is TRBJ2-3; D call uncertain. The ends were cut back, 0 bases at V and 6 bases at J, with 11 bases in the middle. The germline gives CDR1 SGDLS, CDR2 YYNGEE. The CDR3 runs 14 residues. DNA for the CDR3: TGTGCCAGCAGCGTAGGGGGTCCGCTTGATACGCAGTATTTT. It translates to CASSVGGPLDTQYF.

This clonotype was seen just once. The chain employs TRBV11-2 and TRBJ2-7; no clear D gene. The CDR3 totals 13 residues. Germline V gene data show CDR1 as SGHAT and CDR2 as FQNNGV. The V gene lost 5 bases and the J gene lost 6 bases, with 14 bases spanning the gap. Here the CDR3 reads CASSPSHNTEQYF. The CDR3 bases are TGTGCCAGCAGCCCAAGTCATAACACCGAGCAGTACTTC.

This chain uses TRBV5-6 with TRBJ2-3; the match to TRBD2 covers 13 bases. V was pared by 4 bases and J by 2 bases, with 7 bases of the junction left unmatched. There are 17 residues in the CDR3. Germline lookup yields CDR1 SGHDT and CDR2 YYEEEE. The CDR3 DNA follows: TGTGCCAGCAGCGAAGGGACTAGCGGGGCGATCACAGATACGCAGTATTTT. It is translated as CASSEGTSGAITDTQYF.

The chain recombines TRBV20-1 with TRBJ2-7, with D perhaps matching TRBD1 or TRBD2 (5 bases each). Germline V gene sequence: CDR1 DFQATT, CDR2 SNEGSKA (reference sequence). With 6 bases removed from V and 7 bases from J, the gap between germline ends came to 16 bases. The length of the CDR3 is 12 residues. CDR3 sequence (DNA): TGCAGTGCCCCGGCCGTGGGACGAGAGCAGTACTTC. Protein: CSAPAVGREQYF.

This clonotype was counted at least ten times. The chain links TRBV5-5 to TRBJ2-1; 9 nucleotides align to TRBD1. Germline CDR1 is SGHKS and CDR2 is YYEKEE (reference sequence). Trimming took 4 bases from V and 10 from J; bases not matched to a gene: 9. The CDR3 runs to 14 residues. The CDR3, as DNA: TGTGCCAGCAGCGTGGGACAGGGTGGGCGAGAGCAGTTCTTC. Its translation: CASSVGQGGREQFF.

V usage is TRBV6-1 and J usage is TRBJ2-1, with TRBD1 identical over 7 bases. This CDR3 is 15 amino acids long. V lost 6 bases to trimming and J lost 4 bases; unmatched junction nucleotides: 9. Germline V gives CDR1 MNHNS, CDR2 SASEGT. CDR3 DNA sequence: TGTGCCAGCAGCCTCCTGGACAGGACATACAATGAGCAGTTCTTC. Encoded protein: CASSLLDRTYNEQFF.

In this sample, this clonotype turned up many times. The chain combines TRBV12-3 or TRBV12-4 with TRBJ2-7, with TRBD1 matching over 7 bases. V lost 5 bases and J lost 5; bases outside the gene matches: 6. CDR3 length equals 13 residues. The CDR3 DNA follows: TGTGCCAGCAGTACGAACAGGGGCCACGAGCAGTACTTC. This gives the protein CASSTNRGHEQYF.

This clonotype was recorded at least ten times. The chain employs TRBV9 and TRBJ1-2, with a tentative D call TRBD1 (5 bases). V lost 4 bases to trimming and J lost 8 bases, with 15 bases between them. This CDR3 is built from 13 residues. Germline V gene data show CDR1 as SGDLS and CDR2 as YYNGEE. Here the CDR3 reads CASSPGGRSGYTF. The CDR3 nucleotides are TGTGCCAGCAGCCCGGGGGGGAGATCCGGCTACACCTTC.

This clonotype was counted ten times or more. The chain has TRBV29-1 and TRBJ2-2; D is ambiguous. Germline assignment: CDR1 SQVTM and CDR2 ANQGSEA. Trimming left V 3 bases short and J 1 base short, with 6 bases between. There are 13 residues in the CDR3. CDR3 coding DNA: TGCAGCGTTGATCGACAGAACACCGGGGAGCTGTTTTTT. Protein: CSVDRQNTGELFF.

In its sample, this clonotype was seen a few times. This rearrangement joins TRBV7-2 to TRBJ2-7, with D uncertain. Trimming cost V 5 bases and J 0 bases, with 14 bases left between them. CDR3 length: 15 residues. Germline CDR1 SGHTA, CDR2 FQGNSA. The DNA of the CDR3 is TGTGCCAGCAGCCGCGGCCGCCAGCCCTCCTACGAGCAGTACTTC. Translating it yields CASSRGRQPSYEQYF.

The chain is built from TRBV4-1 and TRBJ2-2; 8 bases map to TRBD2. The CDR3 loop spans 15 amino acids. V shed 5 bases, J shed 5 bases, and the junction held 7 bases outside the gene matches. CDR1 is MGHRA and CDR2 is YSYEKL in the germline V gene. The CDR3 sequence: CASSLPGGLTGELFF. The CDR3 DNA reads as TGCGCCAGCAGCTTACCGGGGGGGCTGACCGGGGAGCTGTTTTTT.

The table lists this clonotype with a few counts. The rearrangement uses TRBV6-2 or TRBV6-3 and TRBJ2-7; 11 nucleotides line up with TRBD1. The CDR3 consists of 16 residues. With V trimmed by 0 bases and J by 5 bases, 6 bases remained unmatched. In germline, CDR1 is MNHEY, CDR2 SVGEGT. The CDR3 here is CASSYSRTGGMDEQYF. The DNA of the CDR3 is TGTGCCAGCAGTTACTCAAGGACAGGGGGCATGGACGAGCAGTACTTC.